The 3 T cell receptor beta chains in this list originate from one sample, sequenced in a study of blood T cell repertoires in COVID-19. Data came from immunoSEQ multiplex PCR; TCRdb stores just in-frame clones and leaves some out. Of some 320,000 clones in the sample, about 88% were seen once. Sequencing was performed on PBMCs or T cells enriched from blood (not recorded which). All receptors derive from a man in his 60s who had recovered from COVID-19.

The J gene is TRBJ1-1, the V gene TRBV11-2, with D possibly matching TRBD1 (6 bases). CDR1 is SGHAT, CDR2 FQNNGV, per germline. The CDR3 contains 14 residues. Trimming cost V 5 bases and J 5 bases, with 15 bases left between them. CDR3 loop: CASSTQGWRTEAFF. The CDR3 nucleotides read TGTGCCAGCAGCACTCAGGGGTGGAGGACTGAAGCTTTCTTT.

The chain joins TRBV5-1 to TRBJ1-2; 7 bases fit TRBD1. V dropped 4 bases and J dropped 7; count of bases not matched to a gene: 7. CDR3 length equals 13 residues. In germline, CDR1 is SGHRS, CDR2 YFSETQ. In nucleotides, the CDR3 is TGCGCCAGCAGCACAGACAGGGATTTTGGCTACACCTTC. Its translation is CASSTDRDFGYTF.

The CDR3 DNA follows: TGCGCCAGCAGCCAAGTAGACAGGGTTTATCGCGGCTCTGAAGCTTTCTTT. As protein: CASSQVDRVYRGSEAFF. This rearrangement joins TRBV4-1 to TRBJ1-1, with 7 bases matching TRBD1. The CDR3 covers 17 residues. Germline CDR1 MGHRA, CDR2 YSYEKL. Trimming at V came to 1 base and at J to 6 bases, leaving 14 bases not matched to a gene.